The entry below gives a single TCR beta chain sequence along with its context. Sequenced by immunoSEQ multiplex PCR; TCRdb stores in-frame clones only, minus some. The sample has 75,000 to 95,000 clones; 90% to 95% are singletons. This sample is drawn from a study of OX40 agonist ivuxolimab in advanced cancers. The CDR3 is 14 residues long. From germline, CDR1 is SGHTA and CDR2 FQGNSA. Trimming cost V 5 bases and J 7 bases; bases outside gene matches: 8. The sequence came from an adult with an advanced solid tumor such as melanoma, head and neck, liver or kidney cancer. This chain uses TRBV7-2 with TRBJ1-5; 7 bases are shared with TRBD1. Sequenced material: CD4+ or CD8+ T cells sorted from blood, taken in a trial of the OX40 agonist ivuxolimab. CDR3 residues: CASSPTGRWQPQHF. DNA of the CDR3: TGTGCCAGCAGCCCGACAGGGAGGTGGCAGCCCCAGCATTTT.